Each of the 7 T cell receptor beta chains below was sequenced from the same sample in a study. One entry per CDR3 protein, called by TCRdb with MiXCR from the RT-PCR reads. The sample includes about 6,100 distinct CDR3 sequences, approximately 89% seen only once; the top ten take 7% to 10%. Material: memory CD4+ T cells from blood. These receptors were obtained from a female donor in good health, serving as a healthy control.

This clonotype has just one count. For a library built for alpha chains, this beta chain is a stray read; little rests on its size. J is TRBJ2-5 and V is TRBV5-1; no definite D call. Trimming took 0 bases from V and 7 from J, leaving 7 bases between them. CDR1 and CDR2 (germline): SGHRS, YFSETQ. The CDR3 is 12 residues long. Here the CDR3 reads CASSLDVGTQYF. Written as DNA, the CDR3 is TGCGCCAGCAGCTTGGACGTTGGGACCCAGTACTTC.

A note on this clonotype: A library made for alpha chains picked up this beta chain off target, so its size means little. CDR3 in amino acids: CASSLWTVRSYNEQFF. The CDR3 DNA reads TGTGCCAGCAGTTTATGGACAGTCCGCTCCTACAATGAGCAGTTCTTC. The chain is built from TRBV27 and TRBJ2-1, with D tentatively TRBD1 (6 bases). This CDR3 has 16 residues. Germline V gives CDR1 MNHEY, CDR2 SMNVEV (reference sequence). V dropped 1 base and J dropped 0 bases, with 10 bases sitting between them.

Turning to this clonotype: This beta chain slipped into a library made for alpha chains as a stray read, so its size is not meaningful. The rearrangement joins TRBV5-6 to TRBJ2-7; D is ambiguous. The germline V gene has CDR1 SGHDT and CDR2 YYEEEE. CDR3 size: 12 residues. Trimming removed 4 bases at V and 6 bases at J, with 11 bases between. The CDR3 region has the DNA TGTGCCAGCAGCCTCGGATTACGCGAGCAGTACTTC. Translated: CASSLGLREQYF.

Remarks on this clonotype: The size of this beta chain means little, since it is a stray read in a library made for alpha chains. The rearrangement links TRBV20-1 to TRBJ2-2; a weak D match, TRBD1 (6 bases). In germline, CDR1 is DFQATT, CDR2 SNEGSKA (reference sequence). V lost 5 bases to trimming and J lost 5 bases, with 15 bases between them. CDR3 length equals 14 residues. CDR3 bases: TGCAGTGCTCGTCAGGCCAGGGGAACCGGGGAGCTGTTTTTT. It specifies CSARQARGTGELFF.

As regards this clonotype: This beta chain is an unintended read in a library built for alpha chains; its size means little. V is TRBV4-2 and J is TRBJ1-1; D remains unclear. Trimming removed 4 bases from V and 1 base from J, with 7 bases in between. The CDR3 runs 13 residues. Germline V gives CDR1 LGHNA, CDR2 YNFKEQ. CDR3 amino acids: CASSRGPNTEAFF. CDR3 coding DNA: TGTGCCAGCAGCCGAGGACCGAACACTGAAGCTTTCTTT.

Turning to this clonotype: With the library built for alpha chains, this beta chain is off target and its frequency is not meaningful. The rearrangement uses TRBV11-2 and TRBJ2-1; 11 positions agree with TRBD2. The V and J ends lost 0 bases and 8 bases, in that order; junction bases with no gene match: 6. CDR1 is SGHAT, CDR2 FQNNGV, per germline. This CDR3 has 16 residues. The DNA of the CDR3 is TGTGCCAGCAGCTTAGAAGGGACTAGCGGTACTTATGAGCAGTTCTTC. It translates to CASSLEGTSGTYEQFF.

Comment on this clonotype: Being off target in a library aimed at alpha chains, this beta chain has a size of little meaning. The chain has TRBV20-1 and TRBJ2-3; 10 positions match TRBD2. Germline V gene sequence: CDR1 DFQATT, CDR2 SNEGSKA (reference sequence). The length of the CDR3 is 14 residues. J was trimmed by 4 bases and V by 3 bases; bases with no gene match: 4. Written as DNA, the CDR3 is TGCAGTGCTAGGGTAGCGGGAGGTGCAGATACGCAGTATTTT. Translating it yields CSARVAGGADTQYF.